These T cell receptor beta chains were read from a single sample in a study of T cell responses to AZD1222 COVID-19 vaccine. TCRdb's copy holds only in-frame clones and misses some; the assay was immunoSEQ multiplex PCR. The data contain some 150,000 clones, about 90% of them singletons. The sequencing used peripheral blood, collected on day 0 of MenACWY control vaccination. These receptors were collected from an adult in good health. Each CDR3 is given with its conserved first and last residue. Each record gives: V gene, J gene, CDR3 protein.

v_call: TRBV5-1; j_call: TRBJ1-4; cdr3_aa: CASSLTGNKEEKLFF
v_call: TRBV18; j_call: TRBJ2-2; cdr3_aa: CASSPPDPGTNTGELFF
v_call: TRBV21-1; j_call: TRBJ2-1; cdr3_aa: CASSKAGTGVREQFF
v_call: TRBV3-1/TRBV3-2; j_call: TRBJ2-4; cdr3_aa: CASSPTLAKNIQYF
v_call: TRBV19; j_call: TRBJ1-1; cdr3_aa: CASSRRLDTEAFF
v_call: TRBV4-2; j_call: TRBJ2-1; cdr3_aa: CASSQDAGNEQFF
v_call: TRBV19; j_call: TRBJ2-7; cdr3_aa: CASSSADFYEQYF
v_call: TRBV5-4; j_call: TRBJ1-2; cdr3_aa: CASSPAGVPNYGYTF
v_call: TRBV3-1/TRBV3-2; j_call: TRBJ1-1; cdr3_aa: CASSHSLAEAFF
v_call: TRBV5-6; j_call: TRBJ1-2; cdr3_aa: CASSLRQFNYGYTF
v_call: TRBV29-1; j_call: TRBJ1-2; cdr3_aa: CSAERGYGYTF
v_call: TRBV23-1; j_call: TRBJ1-1; cdr3_aa: CASSQSRRCNTEAFF
v_call: TRBV29-1; j_call: TRBJ1-5; cdr3_aa: CSVDGGDSNQPQHF
v_call: TRBV2; j_call: TRBJ2-1; cdr3_aa: CASSGSGGYYNEQFF
v_call: TRBV9; j_call: TRBJ2-7; cdr3_aa: CASSAASGGEQYF
v_call: TRBV27; j_call: TRBJ2-1; cdr3_aa: CASSMIRANEQFF
v_call: TRBV28; j_call: TRBJ1-6; cdr3_aa: CASSVPAGTENSPLHF
v_call: TRBV7-9; j_call: TRBJ2-2; cdr3_aa: CASSLAWGSTGELFF
v_call: TRBV18; j_call: TRBJ1-1; cdr3_aa: CASSREQLNTEAFF
v_call: TRBV5-1; j_call: TRBJ1-1; cdr3_aa: CASSLQGTEAFF
v_call: TRBV4-2; j_call: TRBJ2-2; cdr3_aa: CASSQVAVDTGELFF
v_call: TRBV10-3; j_call: TRBJ1-2; cdr3_aa: CAIGLNHTF
v_call: TRBV11-2; j_call: TRBJ2-1; cdr3_aa: CASSLDQASYEQFF
v_call: TRBV4-1; j_call: TRBJ2-3; cdr3_aa: CASSRRLAGSTDTQYF
v_call: TRBV6-4; j_call: TRBJ1-1; cdr3_aa: CASSVDSWTEAFF
v_call: TRBV10-3; j_call: TRBJ2-2; cdr3_aa: CAISESGTQSANTGELFF
v_call: TRBV30; j_call: TRBJ2-2; cdr3_aa: CAWSGPLAGFTGELFF
v_call: TRBV5-4; j_call: TRBJ2-3; cdr3_aa: CASSFWGLDADTQYF
v_call: TRBV9; j_call: TRBJ1-1; cdr3_aa: CASSPGQANTEAFF
v_call: TRBV6-5; j_call: TRBJ2-3; cdr3_aa: CASSFLEDTQYF
v_call: TRBV25-1; j_call: TRBJ1-2; cdr3_aa: CASSERGAYGYTF
v_call: TRBV27; j_call: TRBJ1-5; cdr3_aa: CASSLRGQPQHF
v_call: TRBV28; j_call: TRBJ1-1; cdr3_aa: CASSLSGSLVGFLVF
v_call: TRBV7-2; j_call: TRBJ2-1; cdr3_aa: CASSSRTGREQFF
v_call: TRBV4-2; j_call: TRBJ2-1; cdr3_aa: CASSRDGLAEYNEQFF
v_call: TRBV25-1; j_call: TRBJ2-1; cdr3_aa: CASSDYRVEQFF
v_call: TRBV6-5; j_call: TRBJ2-1; cdr3_aa: CASSYSRLANYNEQFF
v_call: TRBV30; j_call: TRBJ2-5; cdr3_aa: CAWSNGGQETQYF
v_call: TRBV28; j_call: TRBJ2-7; cdr3_aa: CASSLPTLKYEQYF
v_call: TRBV5-1; j_call: TRBJ1-6; cdr3_aa: CASSLAGRSPLHF
v_call: TRBV6-2/TRBV6-3; j_call: TRBJ1-5; cdr3_aa: CASSYPHLLSNQPQHF
v_call: TRBV18; j_call: TRBJ1-2; cdr3_aa: CASSSDRSTYGYTF